A selection of T cell receptor beta chains follows, all from one sample in a study of shared clonotypes between healthy human individuals. Assay: immunoSEQ multiplex PCR; the TCRdb copy retains only in-frame clones and omits some. The sample shows hundreds of thousands of clones, approximately 96% of them seen only once. The sample taken for sequencing was naive CD8+ T cells sorted from blood. The origin of the receptors is a woman aged 25-40 years in good health. Each CDR3 is given with its conserved first and last residue. Fields, in order: V gene, J gene, D gene, CDR3 DNA, CDR3 protein. The D gene is left open where the match is weak.

TRBV28	TRBJ2-2	TRBD1	TGTGCCAGCAGCCAGACAGGGGGCTGGACCGGGGAGCTGTTTTTT	CASSQTGGWTGELFF
TRBV13	TRBJ1-4	TRBD1	TGTGCCAGCAGCTTAGGGGACAGGGGGCCCGGGCAACTGTTTTTT	CASSLGDRGPGQLFF
TRBV11-3	TRBJ1-5	TRBD1	TGTGCCAGCAGCTCCGGGACAGGCGAACAGCCCCAGCATTTT	CASSSGTGEQPQHF
TRBV4-1	TRBJ1-5	NA	TGCGCCAGCAGCCAAGATGCAGGGATCGTCAATCAGCCCCAGCATTTT	CASSQDAGIVNQPQHF
TRBV27	TRBJ2-7	NA	TGTGCCAGCAGGACGGGTAGGGCCGAGCAGTACTTC	CASRTGRAEQYF
TRBV7-9	TRBJ2-1	NA	TGTGCCAGCAGTCATAACCTGGACAGTTACAATGAGCAGTTCTTC	CASSHNLDSYNEQFF
TRBV19	TRBJ1-5	NA	TGTGCCAGTAGTATTGCCGGGAACAATCAGCCCCAGCATTTT	CASSIAGNNQPQHF
TRBV5-1	TRBJ1-4	TRBD1	TGCGCCAGCAGCCAAAGGGGACAGGGGAATGAAAAACTGTTTTTT	CASSQRGQGNEKLFF
TRBV9	TRBJ2-1	TRBD2	TGTGCCAGCACCGAAGGTTTAGGGGAACCCCATAAAGCGGGAGAGCAGTTCTTC	CASTEGLGEPHKAGEQFF
TRBV5-5	TRBJ2-7	TRBD2	TGTGCCAGCAGCGGTGAACTAGCGGGACTGTACTACGAGCAGTACTTC	CASSGELAGLYYEQYF
TRBV27	TRBJ2-7	NA	TGTGCCAGCAGTTTACGTTCCCCAAGCTCCTACGAGCAGTACTTC	CASSLRSPSSYEQYF
TRBV7-6	TRBJ2-2	NA	TGTGCCAGCACCCCGGGACTTAACACCGGGGAGCTGTTTTTT	CASTPGLNTGELFF
TRBV4-1	TRBJ2-7	TRBD2	TGCGCCAGCAGCCAAGATGAAGTAGGCGGGAGGTACGAGCAGTACTTC	CASSQDEVGGRYEQYF
TRBV4-1	TRBJ1-2	NA	TGCGCCAGCAGACTAGAGAACGGGGGCTCGGGCTATGGCTACACCTTC	CASRLENGGSGYGYTF
TRBV2	TRBJ2-7	NA	TGTGCCAGCAGTGATTGGCAGGGACCAAACGAGCAGTACTTC	CASSDWQGPNEQYF
TRBV4-2	TRBJ1-1	NA	TGTGCCAGCAGCTTTGTGGGGGGCACTGAAGCTTTCTTT	CASSFVGGTEAFF
TRBV6-5	TRBJ2-5	TRBD1	TGTGCCAGCAGTGTGGACAGGGTGGGGGAGACCCAGTACTTC	CASSVDRVGETQYF
TRBV27	TRBJ2-3	TRBD2	TGTGCCAGCAGTTTGCTTCCACGGACTAGCGGGAGGAGCACAGATACGCAGTATTTT	CASSLLPRTSGRSTDTQYF
TRBV29-1	TRBJ1-1	NA	TGTAGCGTTGGTGAAGGCGTTAGCACTGAAGCTTTCTTT	CSVGEGVSTEAFF
TRBV11-2	TRBJ2-1	TRBD1	TGTGCCAGCAGCCAGGGGACAGGCAATGAGCAGTTCTTC	CASSQGTGNEQFF
TRBV11-2	TRBJ2-6	TRBD1	TGTGCCAGCAGCTCAGCAGGGGGCGGTGGGGCCAACGTCCTGACTTTC	CASSSAGGGGANVLTF
TRBV13	TRBJ2-1	TRBD2	TGTGCCAGCAGTTACCGGAGCGGGAGTCCTGAGCAGTTCTTC	CASSYRSGSPEQFF
TRBV13	TRBJ2-3	NA	TGTGCCAGCAGCTTAGAAGAATCGTTCCCAGATACGCAGTATTTT	CASSLEESFPDTQYF
TRBV11-3	TRBJ2-7	TRBD1	TGTGCCAGCAGCCTCGGGACAGGGCCCTACGAGCAGTACTTC	CASSLGTGPYEQYF
TRBV5-1	TRBJ2-1	TRBD2	TGCGCCAGCAGCTCTCTACCGGGACTAGCGGGAGTAAAAGGGAACAATGAGCAGTTCTTC	CASSSLPGLAGVKGNNEQFF
TRBV19	TRBJ2-4	NA	TGTGCCAGTAGGTCTCGAGACTTC	CASRSRDF
TRBV4-1	TRBJ2-2	NA	TGCGCCAGCAGCCACGGGGACGCGAACACCGGGGAGCTGTTTTTT	CASSHGDANTGELFF
TRBV11-2	TRBJ2-7	NA	TGTGCCAGCAGCTTAGGGGGACAGGGGTTTCTAGCGGGGTTCCGGGACTTC	CASSLGGQGFLAGFRDF
TRBV7-6	TRBJ1-3	NA	TGTGCCAGCAGCCTAGATACAGGAGCAGGAAACACCATATATTTT	CASSLDTGAGNTIYF
TRBV6-1	TRBJ1-1	NA	TGTGCCTCCCCTGTGGGGGCCCACACTGAAGCTTTCTTT	CASPVGAHTEAFF
TRBV28	TRBJ2-5	TRBD2	TGTGCCAGCTCGGAGCGGGAGCGCCCCCAAGAGACCCAGTACTTC	CASSERERPQETQYF
TRBV27	TRBJ2-3	NA	TGTGCCAGCAGTTTTGGTGCAGATACGCAGTATTTT	CASSFGADTQYF
TRBV7-8	TRBJ2-5	TRBD2	TGTGCCAGCAGCTTACAAGCGGGAGGAGAAAAAGAGACCCAGTACTTC	CASSLQAGGEKETQYF
TRBV5-6	TRBJ2-7	NA	TGTGCCAGCAGCTTGGTATGGGACTACGAGCAGTACTTC	CASSLVWDYEQYF
TRBV2	TRBJ2-2	TRBD2	TGTGCCAGCAGCACTAGCGGTCACACCGGGGAGCTGTTTTTT	CASSTSGHTGELFF
TRBV28	TRBJ2-7	NA	TGTGCCAGCAGGGGGGGCTCCAGCTCCTACGAGCAGTACTTC	CASRGGSSSYEQYF
TRBV4-1	TRBJ1-2	NA	TGCGCCAGCAGCCACTCTCTCAGGACCGCCGGGGGCTACACCTTC	CASSHSLRTAGGYTF
TRBV5-4	TRBJ2-1	TRBD1	TGTGCCAGCAGCTCGGACAGGGGAGCCTACAATGAGCAGTTCTTC	CASSSDRGAYNEQFF
TRBV4-1	TRBJ2-7	NA	TGCGCCAGCAGCCAAGTGGAGAGTGCATGGGAGCAGTACTTC	CASSQVESAWEQYF
TRBV25-1	TRBJ2-5	NA	TGTGCCAGCAGTCCAGGGCACCTCCAAGAGACCCAGTACTTC	CASSPGHLQETQYF
TRBV7-9	TRBJ2-7	TRBD1	TGTGCCAGCAGCTTAGAGCCGGGACAGGGCTACGAGCAGTACTTC	CASSLEPGQGYEQYF
TRBV5-6	TRBJ1-3	NA	TGTGCCAGCAGCTTGGCGGCTGGAAACACCATATATTTT	CASSLAAGNTIYF
TRBV4-1	TRBJ2-5	NA	TGCGCCAGCAGCCTTGTCCGCGGAGAGACCCAGTACTTC	CASSLVRGETQYF
TRBV12-5	TRBJ2-1	NA	TGTGCTAGTGGGTCCACGGTTGAGCAGTTCTTC	CASGSTVEQFF